The 32 T cell receptor beta chains below come from one sample, sequenced in a study of CD8 T cells in Susac syndrome. With random hexamers, 0.5 to 1 ug RNA was reverse transcribed. One entry per CDR3 protein results from TCRdb running MiXCR on the immunoSEQ multiplex PCR reads. This sample yields around 200,000 distinct CDR3 sequences, of which roughly 94% are seen a single time; 0.085% to 0.1% belongs to the top ten. Sequencing was carried out using CD4+ T cells from PBMCs. Receptors were obtained from a human donor with Susac syndrome.

The chain links TRBV12-3 or TRBV12-4 to TRBJ2-7, with unresolved D. V was pared by 1 base and J by 2 bases, with 15 bases between. The CDR3 extends over 16 amino acids. For the CDR3, the DNA is TGTGCCAGCAGTTTAGGACCCCGGACGATCCCCTACGAGCAGTACTTC. This gives the protein CASSLGPRTIPYEQYF.

The V call is TRBV7-2, the J call TRBJ2-4, with 7 bases aligning to TRBD1. The CDR3 runs to 12 residues. CDR1 SGHTA and CDR2 FQGNSA come from the germline V gene. V lost 5 bases and J lost 7; bases outside the gene matches: 2. CDR3 in amino acids: CASSPDRNIQYF. CDR3 DNA: TGTGCCAGCAGCCCGGACAGGAACATTCAGTACTTC.

The chain carries TRBV11-2 and TRBJ2-7; a possible D gene is TRBD2 (5 bases). The CDR3 length is 16 residues. CDR1 is SGHAT, CDR2 FQNNGV, per germline. Between the trimmed V and J ends, which lost 0 bases and 3 bases, there was a span of 15 bases. CDR3 region: CASSLDVGGSNYEQYF. CDR3 nucleotides: TGTGCCAGCAGCTTAGATGTGGGCGGGTCCAACTACGAGCAGTACTTC.

CDR3 residues: CATSRGDQKQPQHF. The CDR3 DNA is TGTGCCACCAGCAGAGGGGATCAAAAACAGCCCCAGCATTTT. V gene TRBV15 combines with J gene TRBJ1-5; D call uncertain. Trimming took 1 base from V and 7 from J, leaving 11 bases between them. CDR1 is LNHNV, CDR2 YYDKDF, per germline (reference sequence). The CDR3 totals 14 residues. Looking up the rest from reference TRBV15 and TRBJ1-5 gives the full variable domain: DAMVIQNPRYQVTQFGKPVTLSCSQTLNHNVMYWYQQKSSQAPKLLFHYYDKDFNNEADTPDNFQSRRPNTSFCFLDIRSPGLGDTAMYLCATSRGDQKQPQHFGDGTRLSIL.

V gene TRBV7-2 combines with J gene TRBJ2-7; weak D call: TRBD1 (6 bases). CDR1 and CDR2 from the germline V gene are SGHTA and FQGNSA. With 4 bases removed from V and 2 bases from J, the gap between germline ends came to 15 bases. The CDR3 has 15 residues. The CDR3 loop is CASSSFGQPAYEQYF. CDR3 nucleotides: TGTGCCAGCAGCTCCTTCGGACAGCCCGCCTACGAGCAGTACTTC.

This sequence joins TRBV19 and TRBJ2-5; 8 bases match TRBD2. J was trimmed by 5 bases and V by 3 bases; bases with no gene match: 5. This CDR3 region has 14 residues. CDR1 and CDR2 (germline): LNHDA, SQIVND (reference sequence). CDR3: CASSILSGDETQYF. CDR3 sequence (DNA): TGTGCCAGTAGTATCCTTAGCGGGGACGAGACCCAGTACTTC. The full variable domain, rest sourced from reference TRBV19 and TRBJ2-5, is DGGITQSPKYLFRKEGQNVTLSCEQNLNHDAMYWYRQDPGQGLRLIYYSQIVNDFQKGDIAEGYSVSREKKESFPLTVTSAQKNPTAFYLCASSILSGDETQYFGPGTRLLVL.

This clonotype was seen only once. The chain has TRBV4-3 and TRBJ2-7, with D possibly TRBD2 on 5 matching bases. The CDR3 spans 16 residues. The germline CDR1 and CDR2 sequences are LGHNA and YSLEER. Trimming shortened V by 1 base and J by 0 bases, and 13 bases separated the two germline ends. In nucleotides, the CDR3 is TGCGCCAGCAGCCAAGCCATAGCGCAAAGCTCCTACGAGCAGTACTTC. Its protein product is CASSQAIAQSSYEQYF.

This clonotype has just one count. V is TRBV2 and J is TRBJ2-2, with D tentatively TRBD1 or TRBD2 (6 bases each). With 6 bases removed from V and 1 base from J, the gap between germline ends came to 21 bases. CDR1 is SNHLY and CDR2 is FYNNEI in the germline V gene. This CDR3 spans 18 amino acids. The CDR3 sequence is CASRPHWGADKNTGELFF. The CDR3 DNA reads as TGTGCCAGCAGGCCCCATTGGGGGGCCGATAAGAACACCGGGGAGCTGTTTTTT.

The chain recombines TRBV3-1 with TRBJ1-5; 8 nucleotides align to TRBD1. Trimming cost V 4 bases and J 7 bases; bases outside gene matches: 6. This CDR3 has 14 residues. The germline gives CDR1 LGHDT, CDR2 YNNKEL (reference sequence). The CDR3 spells CASSRGQGGQPQHF. The DNA for the CDR3 is TGTGCCAGCAGCCGAGGACAGGGTGGACAGCCCCAGCATTTT.

V is TRBV29-1 and J is TRBJ2-1; 10 bases are a match to TRBD2. V was pared by 5 bases and J by 5 bases, with 6 bases of the junction left unmatched. This CDR3 region has 14 residues. Germline CDR1 reads SQVTM; CDR2 reads ANQGSEA. This CDR3 reads CSVSTSGPNNEQFF. CDR3 in DNA: TGCAGCGTTTCGACTAGCGGGCCAAACAATGAGCAGTTCTTC.

This chain links TRBV20-1 with TRBJ1-2; D possibly corresponds to TRBD1 (5 bases). V lost 6 bases and J lost 5, with 16 bases in between. Per the germline V gene, CDR1 is DFQATT and CDR2 is SNEGSKA (reference sequence). The CDR3 consists of 13 residues. In DNA, the CDR3 is TGCAGTGCCTATTCCGGGACTACATATGGCTACACCTTC. Protein: CSAYSGTTYGYTF.

The genes are TRBV28 and TRBJ2-7, with D possibly matching TRBD1 (6 bases). CDR1 MDHEN and CDR2 SYDVKM come from the germline V gene. There are 13 residues in the CDR3. V gave up 5 bases and J gave up 4 bases, with 12 bases separating them. This CDR3 is CASSPSRGYEQYF. Here the CDR3 DNA reads TGTGCCAGCAGTCCGAGCAGGGGTTACGAGCAGTACTTC.

This chain uses TRBV19 with TRBJ1-1, with 8 bases matching TRBD1. Germline V gene lookup returns CDR1 LNHDA and CDR2 SQIVND (reference sequence). The trim removed 4 bases at V and 6 bases at J, leaving 7 bases unmatched. This CDR3 is 14 amino acids long. CDR3 protein: CASSTTGGDSEAFF. CDR3 nucleotides: TGTGCCAGTAGTACCACAGGGGGAGACTCTGAAGCTTTCTTT.

The V gene is TRBV18, the J gene TRBJ2-1; the match to TRBD1 covers 7 bases. Germline V CDR1 and CDR2: KGHSH, LQKENI. CDR3 length: 14 amino acids. Trimming took 6 bases from V and 4 from J; bases not matched to a gene: 6. The CDR3 protein is CASSNGTAYNEQFF. CDR3 in DNA: TGTGCCAGCTCCAACGGGACAGCATACAATGAGCAGTTCTTC. The whole variable domain, filled in from reference TRBV18 and TRBJ2-1, reads NAGVMQNPRHLVRRRGQEARLRCSPMKGHSHVYWYRQLPEEGLKFMVYLQKENIIDESGMPKERFSAEFPKEGPSILRIQQVVRGDSAAYFCASSNGTAYNEQFFGPGTRLTVL.

V usage is TRBV2 and J usage is TRBJ2-7, with 8 nucleotides matching TRBD2. CDR1 SNHLY and CDR2 FYNNEI come from the germline V gene. Trimming removed 4 bases from V and 2 bases from J; junction bases left unmatched: 7. The CDR3 totals 15 residues. CDR3 nucleotide sequence: TGTGCCAGCAGTGTTCGAACTAGCGGCCCCTACGAGCAGTACTTC. This translates into CASSVRTSGPYEQYF.

This clonotype came up once. The chain uses TRBV11-2 and TRBJ2-1; a weak D match, TRBD2 (6 bases). The V gene lost 5 bases and the J gene lost 5 bases, with 13 bases spanning the gap. Germline-derived CDR1 and CDR2 are SGHAT and FQNNGV. This CDR3 is 14 amino acids long. The CDR3 is CASSLRLGDNEQFF. For the CDR3, the DNA is TGTGCCAGCAGCCTCAGACTAGGGGACAATGAGCAGTTCTTC. The full variable domain, its missing parts supplied by reference TRBV11-2 and TRBJ2-1, is EAGVAQSPRYKIIEKRQSVAFWCNPISGHATLYWYQQILGQGPKLLIQFQNNGVVDDSQLPKDRFSAERLKGVDSTLKIQPAKLEDSAVYLCASSLRLGDNEQFFGPGTRLTVL.

This clonotype was observed a single time. The chain combines TRBV12-3 or TRBV12-4 with TRBJ2-3; 11 positions match TRBD1. The CDR3 contains 14 residues. With V trimmed by 4 bases and J by 9 bases, 6 bases remained unmatched. CDR3 DNA sequence: TGTGCCAGCAGTTCTCCCGGGACAGGGGGAACGCAGTATTTT. Translation gives CASSSPGTGGTQYF.

The chain is built from TRBV25-1 and TRBJ2-1; the D gene is possibly TRBD2 (5 bases). This CDR3 region has 12 residues. Trimming pared 8 bases from V and 4 bases from J, leaving 9 bases between. CDR1 is MGHDK and CDR2 is SYGVNS in the germline V gene. DNA of the CDR3: TGTGCCAGCGGACTCGGATACAATGAGCAGTTCTTC. Amino acids: CASGLGYNEQFF.

The V call is TRBV11-2, the J call TRBJ2-1, with 7 bases that match TRBD2. Germline V CDR1 and CDR2: SGHAT, FQNNGV. V was pared by 4 bases and J by 10 bases, with 16 bases of the junction left unmatched. This CDR3 comprises 16 residues. This CDR3 is CASSSAPMAGVEEQFF. CDR3 nucleotide sequence: TGTGCCAGCAGCTCGGCCCCGATGGCGGGAGTAGAAGAGCAGTTCTTC. Variable domain in full (rest from reference TRBV11-2 and TRBJ2-1): EAGVAQSPRYKIIEKRQSVAFWCNPISGHATLYWYQQILGQGPKLLIQFQNNGVVDDSQLPKDRFSAERLKGVDSTLKIQPAKLEDSAVYLCASSSAPMAGVEEQFFGPGTRLTVL.

The genes are TRBV23-1 and TRBJ1-2; D gene uncertain. TRBV23-1 is an ORF; its function is uncertain. Deletions cut 2 bases from V and 0 bases from J, with 16 bases between. The CDR3 is 17 residues long. CDR3 region: CASSQPPDGKANYGYTF. CDR3 coding DNA: TGCGCCAGCAGTCAACCTCCCGACGGGAAGGCTAACTATGGCTACACCTTC.

This chain joins TRBV29-1 and TRBJ2-1, with D hard to call. The CDR3 has 12 residues. Germline V gives CDR1 SQVTM, CDR2 ANQGSEA. Trimming removed 0 bases from V and 12 bases from J, with 12 bases in between. This chain's CDR3 is CSVEDLGYRQFF. The DNA of the CDR3 is TGCAGCGTTGAAGATTTGGGGTACAGGCAGTTCTTC.

The J gene is TRBJ2-7, the V gene TRBV12-3 or TRBV12-4; 13 bases line up with TRBD2. V lost 1 base to trimming and J lost 4 bases; unmatched junction nucleotides: 22. CDR3 length: 22 residues. The CDR3 DNA reads as TGTGCCAGCAGTTTAGGTCCGGGACTAAGCTACGGGACTAGCGGGAACCTTTACGAGCAGTACTTC. As protein: CASSLGPGLSYGTSGNLYEQYF.

V gene TRBV20-1 combines with J gene TRBJ2-5; 8 bases map to TRBD2. Germline V gives CDR1 DFQATT, CDR2 SNEGSKA (reference sequence). With 0 bases clipped from V and 2 bases from J, the junction kept 5 bases outside the gene matches. CDR3 length: 15 residues. CDR3 DNA: TGCAGTGCTAGAGATGGGATAGCGGGGCAAGAGACCCAGTACTTC. Protein product: CSARDGIAGQETQYF.

The chain uses TRBV12-5 and TRBJ1-5; 9 positions agree with TRBD1. This CDR3 spans 16 amino acids. Germline CDR1 reads LGHNT; CDR2 reads FRNRAP. V lost 7 bases, J lost 7 bases, and 14 bases stayed unmatched. DNA for the CDR3: TGTGCTAGTGTTCACCGTGGGACAGGGTCGGTACAGCCCCAGCATTTT. This sequence encodes CASVHRGTGSVQPQHF.

CDR3 nucleotide sequence: TGCAGTGCTAATGGTGAAGGGGAGACCCAGTACTTC. Translating it yields CSANGEGETQYF. This sequence joins TRBV20-1 and TRBJ2-5; D gene ambiguous. Germline V gene data show CDR1 as DFQATT and CDR2 as SNEGSKA (reference sequence). V lost 4 bases, J lost 5 bases, and 11 bases lay in between. The CDR3 has 12 residues.

This clonotype showed up just once. V and J are TRBV11-2 and TRBJ2-2; 7 bases line up with TRBD2. Germline V gene data show CDR1 as SGHAT and CDR2 as FQNNGV. This CDR3 is built from 16 residues. Trimming cost V 7 bases and J 5 bases; bases outside gene matches: 13. The chain's CDR3 is CASTKPSRRETGELFF. In DNA, the CDR3 is TGTGCCAGCACGAAACCGTCCCGGCGGGAGACCGGGGAGCTGTTTTTT.

The genes are TRBV20-1 and TRBJ1-5, with D perhaps matching TRBD1 (5 bases). V dropped 6 bases and J dropped 2 bases, with 11 bases sitting between them. The CDR3 spans 13 residues. The V gene's germline CDR1 is DFQATT and CDR2 SNEGSKA (reference sequence). The CDR3 DNA reads as TGCAGTGCCCTTCCGACAGGCAATCAGCCCCAGCATTTT. It translates to CSALPTGNQPQHF.

V gene TRBV20-1 combines with J gene TRBJ2-1; 9 bases are a match to TRBD2. The germline V gene has CDR1 DFQATT and CDR2 SNEGSKA (reference sequence). CDR3 size: 15 residues. V lost 2 bases and J lost 4; bases outside the gene matches: 6. CDR3 sequence (DNA): TGCAGTGCTAGAATGACTAGCGGTCGATACAATGAGCAGTTCTTC. It codes for CSARMTSGRYNEQFF.

J is TRBJ1-1 and V is TRBV30, with D unresolved. The germline V gene encodes CDR1 GTSNPN and CDR2 SVGIG (reference sequence). Trimming removed 2 bases from V and 1 base from J, with 8 bases in between. This CDR3 is 13 amino acids long. The CDR3 sequence: CAWSYGRNTEAFF. DNA of the CDR3: TGTGCCTGGAGTTACGGGAGGAACACTGAAGCTTTCTTT.

The chain couples TRBV9 to TRBJ2-1; D might be TRBD2 (6 bases). The ends were cut back, 0 bases at V and 4 bases at J, with 14 bases in the middle. The germline V gene encodes CDR1 SGDLS and CDR2 YYNGEE. The CDR3 is 16 amino acids. The CDR3 DNA sequence: TGTGCCAGCAGCGTAGGAGGGACTTTTCCTTACAATGAGCAGTTCTTC. The encoded protein is CASSVGGTFPYNEQFF.

The chain has TRBV20-1 and TRBJ2-7; D gene ambiguous. V gave up 3 bases and J gave up 6 bases, with 12 bases separating them. The CDR3 has 12 residues. Germline CDR1 and CDR2: DFQATT and SNEGSKA (reference sequence). CDR3 residues: CSASITLTEQYF. The CDR3 DNA reads as TGCAGTGCTAGCATCACACTTACCGAGCAGTACTTC.

V gene TRBV7-6 combines with J gene TRBJ2-5; D is unclear. V lost 5 bases and J 2 bases, leaving 9 bases between the germline ends. The CDR3 has 13 residues. CDR1 is SGHVS, CDR2 FNYEAQ, per germline. The DNA for the CDR3 is TGTGCCAGCAGCCCTACTTGGCAAGAGACCCAGTACTTC. Translation: CASSPTWQETQYF.